This entry lists 21 T cell receptor beta chains sequenced from one sample in a study of shared clonotypes between healthy human individuals. Profiling relied on immunoSEQ multiplex PCR, and the TCRdb table lists in-frame clones only, not all of them. The repertoire consists of millions of clones, with approximately 95% occurring once and the leading ten covering 0.13%. The sample taken for sequencing was naive CD4+ T cells sorted from blood. As to subset: CD45RA+ positively selected. Receptors originate from a man aged 18 to 29 in good health.

This clone was seen just once. The V and J genes are TRBV6-5 and TRBJ1-2; no clear D. The CDR3 is 13 amino acids. V was cut by 6 bases and J by 6 bases, with 14 bases left in between. The V gene's germline CDR1 is MNHEY and CDR2 SVGAGI. CDR3 protein: CASSRRIGDGYTF. DNA for the CDR3: TGTGCCAGCAGCCGGAGAATCGGGGATGGCTACACCTTC.

This clone was seen a single time. The rearrangement joins TRBV11-2 to TRBJ1-4; possibly TRBD1 for D (6 bases). Germline-derived CDR1 and CDR2 are SGHAT and FQNNGV. The CDR3 sequence is 14 residues long. Between the trimmed V and J ends, which lost 4 bases and 5 bases, there was a span of 11 bases. CDR3 loop: CASSSDSLNEKLFF. In nucleotides, the CDR3 is TGTGCCAGCAGCTCGGACAGCCTCAATGAAAAACTGTTTTTT.

This clone was seen just once. V and J are TRBV7-2 and TRBJ2-5, with 8 positions matching TRBD2. V dropped 1 base and J dropped 4; count of bases not matched to a gene: 2. The germline gives CDR1 SGHTA, CDR2 FQGNSA. The CDR3 loop spans 14 amino acids. For the CDR3, the DNA is TGTGCCAGCAGCTTAGTTCTAGCGGGAGAGACCCAGTACTTC. It codes for CASSLVLAGETQYF.

This clone has just a few counts. The genes are TRBV30 and TRBJ1-2; 7 bases fit TRBD1. There are 16 residues in the CDR3. Per the germline V gene, CDR1 is GTSNPN and CDR2 is SVGIG (reference sequence). CDR3 residues: CAGTRGQSLYSYGYTF. CDR3 nucleotide sequence: TGTGCAGGAACGAGGGGACAGAGCCTCTACTCCTATGGCTACACCTTC.

The chain links TRBV5-6 to TRBJ1-1, with D unresolved. Trimming took 1 base from V and 5 from J, leaving 9 bases between them. The CDR3 has 13 amino acids. Germline V lookup: CDR1 SGHDT, CDR2 YYEEEE. The CDR3 here is CASSLFRSTEAFF. In DNA, the CDR3 is TGTGCCAGCAGCTTGTTTCGTTCGACTGAAGCTTTCTTT.

This chain uses TRBV27 with TRBJ1-6; 9 bases align to TRBD1. The germline V gene encodes CDR1 MNHEY and CDR2 SMNVEV (reference sequence). V lost 3 bases, J lost 5 bases, and 5 bases stayed unmatched. This CDR3 has 16 amino acids. In nucleotides, the CDR3 is TGTGCCAGCAGTTTTACGGGGACAGGGCATAATTCACCCCTCCACTTT. Its translation is CASSFTGTGHNSPLHF.

The chain carries TRBV29-1 and TRBJ2-7; perhaps TRBD2 as D (5 bases). Germline V gives CDR1 SQVTM, CDR2 ANQGSEA. The CDR3 has 15 amino acids. Trimming stripped 3 bases from V and 2 bases from J, with 17 bases between. CDR3 sequence (DNA): TGCAGCGTTGACCGGTCGGGGAAGTTAACCTACGAGCAGTACTTC. Protein: CSVDRSGKLTYEQYF.

V is TRBV29-1 and J is TRBJ2-6, with 7 bases fitting TRBD1. Germline V CDR1 and CDR2: SQVTM, ANQGSEA. The CDR3 is made up of 14 amino acids. The V segment lost 6 bases and the J segment 0 bases; nucleotides outside the gene matches: 2. The CDR3 here is CSVGQDSGANVLTF. As DNA, the CDR3 is TGCAGCGTCGGACAGGACTCTGGGGCCAACGTCCTGACTTTC.

The chain has TRBV10-3 and TRBJ1-2, with D perhaps matching TRBD1 (5 bases). The CDR3 length is 12 residues. Germline V gene lookup returns CDR1 ENHRY and CDR2 SYGVKD. V lost 2 bases, J lost 7 bases, and 8 bases lay in between. The CDR3 nucleotides are TGTGCCATCAGTGAGCCGGGGGGTGGCTACACCTTC. It yields the protein CAISEPGGGYTF.

J is TRBJ1-2 and V is TRBV30; D is unclear. Germline CDR1 and CDR2: GTSNPN and SVGIG (reference sequence). The CDR3 covers 12 residues. V lost 4 bases to trimming and J lost 8 bases, with 14 bases between them. The CDR3 DNA sequence: TGTGCCTGGAACGTGGACGTCGCGGGCTACACCTTC. It is translated as CAWNVDVAGYTF.

The V call is TRBV7-2, the J call TRBJ2-5; 11 bases line up with TRBD1. Germline V gene sequence: CDR1 SGHTA, CDR2 FQGNSA. The CDR3 runs 16 residues. Germline trimming cut 0 bases from V and 7 bases from J; bases unmatched to any gene: 7. CDR3 coding DNA: TGTGCCAGCAGCTTAGCAGGAGGACAGGGGGCGGGGACCCAGTACTTC. It yields the protein CASSLAGGQGAGTQYF.

This clone was recorded only once. This sequence joins TRBV2 and TRBJ2-1; the D gene is possibly TRBD1 (5 bases). The ends were cut back, 2 bases at V and 5 bases at J, with 7 bases in the middle. The CDR3 contains 13 residues. Germline CDR1 reads SNHLY; CDR2 reads FYNNEI. This CDR3 is CASSELGDNEQFF. The CDR3 DNA reads TGTGCCAGCAGTGAATTAGGGGACAATGAGCAGTTCTTC. The variable domain in full, with the rest retrieved from reference TRBV2 and TRBJ2-1, is EPEVTQTPSHQVTQMGQEVILRCVPISNHLYFYWYRQILGQKVEFLVSFYNNEISEKSEIFDDQFSVERPDGSNFTLKIRSTKLEDSAMYFCASSELGDNEQFFGPGTRLTVL.

This sequence joins TRBV19 and TRBJ2-5, with TRBD1 matching over 8 bases. Unmatched junction bases numbered 4, after V lost 5 bases and J lost 2 bases. This CDR3 comprises 14 residues. Germline CDR1 and CDR2: LNHDA and SQIVND (reference sequence). Written as DNA, the CDR3 is TGTGCCAGTAGTCCGACAGGGGTACAAGAGACCCAGTACTTC. It yields the protein CASSPTGVQETQYF.

V and J are TRBV5-1 and TRBJ2-5; 9 bases align to TRBD1. CDR3 length: 15 residues. Germline V gene sequence: CDR1 SGHRS, CDR2 YFSETQ. Trimming took 4 bases from V and 2 from J; bases not matched to a gene: 6. For the CDR3, the DNA is TGCGCCAGCAGCAAAGGGACAGGGCCGCAAGAGACCCAGTACTTC. Its protein product is CASSKGTGPQETQYF.

The chain couples TRBV5-4 to TRBJ2-5, with 9 bases matching TRBD2. The CDR3 totals 15 residues. Germline V lookup: CDR1 SGHNT, CDR2 YYREEE (reference sequence). After removal of 0 bases from V and 5 bases from J, the junction contained 5 bases not matched to a gene. CDR3 loop: CASSLDPSGMETQYF. The CDR3 coding sequence is TGTGCCAGCAGCTTGGATCCTAGCGGGATGGAGACCCAGTACTTC.

This rearrangement joins TRBV11-2 to TRBJ1-1; 8 bases align to TRBD1. The CDR3 contains 17 residues. Germline V CDR1 and CDR2: SGHAT, FQNNGV. V trimming: 0 bases; J trimming: 0 bases; junction bases outside the gene matches: 6. As DNA, the CDR3 is TGTGCCAGCAGCTTAGATTCGGCAGGGGGCATGAACACTGAAGCTTTCTTT. Encoded protein: CASSLDSAGGMNTEAFF.

Worth noting for this clone: In the same sample, other DNA sequences code for this CDR3. This chain uses TRBV7-9 with TRBJ2-3, with D unclear. This CDR3 has 13 amino acids. The germline V and J ends were trimmed by 5 bases and 2 bases, with 8 bases remaining between them. The germline gives CDR1 SEHNR, CDR2 FQNEAQ (reference sequence). The CDR3 reads CASSLGITDTQYF. Here the CDR3 DNA reads TGTGCCAGCAGCCTAGGGATCACAGATACGCAGTATTTT.

J is TRBJ2-7 and V is TRBV9; TRBD1 aligns across 9 bases. Trimming cost V 3 bases and J 3 bases; bases outside gene matches: 7. Germline assignment: CDR1 SGDLS and CDR2 YYNGEE. The CDR3 is 15 residues long. CDR3 in DNA: TGTGCCAGCAGCGCTGGGACAGGGTCGTACTACGAGCAGTACTTC. Protein: CASSAGTGSYYEQYF.

In this sample, this clone turned up a few times. The rearrangement links TRBV2 to TRBJ1-6; 7 bases map to TRBD1. V shed 6 bases and J 7 bases; nucleotides not matched to a gene: 9. The CDR3 length is 15 residues. The germline V gene encodes CDR1 SNHLY and CDR2 FYNNEI. The CDR3 is CASRPDRDGNSPLHF. The DNA for the CDR3 is TGTGCCAGCAGGCCTGACAGGGATGGGAATTCACCCCTCCACTTT.

J is TRBJ1-4 and V is TRBV10-3, with 7 bases that match TRBD1. Germline assignment: CDR1 ENHRY and CDR2 SYGVKD. The V gene end was trimmed by 9 bases and the J gene end by 7 bases; junction bases not matched to a gene: 8. This CDR3 spans 13 amino acids. The CDR3 nucleotides read TGTGCCATTGGGGGTGGACAGGCTGAAAAACTGTTTTTT. Protein product: CAIGGGQAEKLFF.

The chain has TRBV11-1 and TRBJ1-4, with D hard to call. The CDR3 sequence is 16 residues long. Germline CDR1 reads SGHAT; CDR2 reads FQDESV (reference sequence). V dropped 3 bases and J dropped 3 bases, with 14 bases sitting between them. The CDR3 is CASSFKDDRANEKLFF. CDR3 DNA sequence: TGTGCCAGCAGCTTCAAGGACGACCGGGCTAATGAAAAACTGTTTTTT.